Shown below are 5 T cell receptor beta chains from a single sample sequenced in a study of T cell responses to AZD1222 COVID-19 vaccine. TCRdb keeps only in-frame clones here, not all; method: immunoSEQ multiplex PCR. This sample has over 150,000 clones, with roughly 90% found just once. The material was peripheral blood, obtained on day 0 of AZD1222 vaccination. These receptors were collected from an adult in good health.

The rearrangement uses TRBV5-5 and TRBJ1-5; TRBD1 might be the D (6 bases). Germline V lookup: CDR1 SGHKS, CDR2 YYEKEE (reference sequence). This CDR3 has 14 residues. The germline V and J ends were trimmed by 6 bases and 7 bases, with 17 bases remaining between them. Written as DNA, the CDR3 is TGTGCCAGCACCTTAGTGGGGGGCGAGCAGCCCCAGCATTTT. This gives the protein CASTLVGGEQPQHF.

V is TRBV6-5 and J is TRBJ1-5; D is ambiguous. The CDR3 sequence is 12 residues long. Germline CDR1 MNHEY, CDR2 SVGAGI. Trimming removed 8 bases from V and 4 bases from J, with 9 bases in between. CDR3 DNA sequence: TGTGCCAGCGTCTACCAGAATCAGCCCCAGCATTTT. It yields the protein CASVYQNQPQHF.

V and J are TRBV7-9 and TRBJ2-3; D perhaps matches TRBD2 (6 bases). The CDR3 totals 16 residues. Trimming stripped 3 bases from V and 0 bases from J, with 13 bases between. CDR1 and CDR2 from the germline V gene are SEHNR and FQNEAQ (reference sequence). The CDR3 sequence: CASSFLAVPSTDTQYF. The DNA for the CDR3 is TGTGCCAGCAGCTTTTTAGCGGTTCCTAGCACAGATACGCAGTATTTT.

V and J are TRBV30 and TRBJ1-5, with 9 nucleotides matching TRBD1. J lost 4 bases, V lost 4 bases, and 8 bases had no gene match. This CDR3 has 15 amino acids. Germline assignment: CDR1 GTSNPN and CDR2 SVGIG (reference sequence). The CDR3 coding sequence is TGTGCCTGGAATGGGGGACAGGGAATGAATCAGCCCCAGCATTTT. Translated: CAWNGGQGMNQPQHF.

V and J are TRBV9 and TRBJ1-2, with 10 nucleotides matching TRBD1. This CDR3 comprises 13 residues. CDR1 is SGDLS and CDR2 is YYNGEE in the germline V gene. With V trimmed by 4 bases and J by 4 bases, 1 base remained unmatched. CDR3 in amino acids: CASSRDRGYGYTF. CDR3 sequence (DNA): TGTGCCAGCAGCAGGGACAGGGGCTATGGCTACACCTTC.